This T cell receptor beta chain comes out of a study of cytomegalovirus exposure and HLA in healthy donors. Notes on the study in general: There were a few CMV-associated chains whose specificity for CMV antigens was confirmed in vitro. The classifier was said to identify cytomegalovirus status with high specificity and sensitivity.

TCRdb's table, derived via immunoSEQ multiplex PCR, lists solely in-frame clones and lacks some. The sample lists about 65,000 clones; roughly 94% were seen once. Details on this clone: Its antigen is currently unknown.

This receptor was identified in a man aged 18 to 29 in good health and CMV-seropositive. Sequencing used PBMCs.

The CDR3 bases are TGTGCCAGCAGTTACTCTGGCGGGGTTCCAGCTTTCTTT. Encoded protein: CASSYSGGVPAFF. The J gene is TRBJ1-1, the V gene TRBV6-5; D is ambiguous. The CDR3 runs to 13 residues. V was clipped by 0 bases and J by 10 bases, with 12 bases between them. Germline V gene data show CDR1 as MNHEY and CDR2 as SVGAGI.